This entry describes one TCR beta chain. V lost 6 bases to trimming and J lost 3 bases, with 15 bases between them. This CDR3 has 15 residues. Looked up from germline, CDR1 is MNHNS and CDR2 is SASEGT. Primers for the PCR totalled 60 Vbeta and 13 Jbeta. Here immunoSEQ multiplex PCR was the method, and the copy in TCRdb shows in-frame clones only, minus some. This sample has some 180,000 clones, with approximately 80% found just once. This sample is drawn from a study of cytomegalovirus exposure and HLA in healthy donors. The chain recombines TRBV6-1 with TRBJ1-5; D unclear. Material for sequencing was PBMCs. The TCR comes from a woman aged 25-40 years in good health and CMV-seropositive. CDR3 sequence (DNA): TGTGCCAGCAGACCCAGGCCCGGTTTCAATCAGCCCCAGCATTTT. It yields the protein CASRPRPGFNQPQHF.